A single sample gave rise to the 28 T cell receptor beta chains below, sequenced in a study of cytomegalovirus exposure and HLA in healthy donors. PCR employed 60 Vbeta and 13 Jbeta primers. Clones were read by immunoSEQ multiplex PCR, and TCRdb kept only the in-frame ones, dropping some. The data show 55,000 to 70,000 clones, with 80% seen just once and 5.5% to 7% held by the top ten. Material for sequencing was PBMCs. The source of these receptors is a male donor in good health and CMV-seronegative.

J is TRBJ1-1 and V is TRBV5-6; D remains ambiguous. The CDR3 runs 13 residues. The V and J ends lost 5 bases and 1 base respectively, with 9 bases between them. Germline loops: CDR1 SGHDT, CDR2 YYEEEE. CDR3 sequence reads: CASSRVRNTEAFF. In nucleotides, the CDR3 is TGTGCCAGCAGTCGGGTGCGGAACACTGAAGCTTTCTTT.

The chain has TRBV5-6 and TRBJ2-6; D is possibly TRBD2 (5 bases). The CDR3 is 15 residues long. Germline-derived CDR1 and CDR2 are SGHDT and YYEEEE. The ends were cut back, 3 bases at V and 4 bases at J, with 11 bases in the middle. The CDR3: CASSSLRAGANVLTF. CDR3 bases: TGTGCCAGCAGCTCTCTGAGGGCCGGGGCCAACGTCCTGACTTTC. Complete variable domain (other parts from reference TRBV5-6 and TRBJ2-6): DAGVTQSPTHLIKTRGQQVTLRCSPKSGHDTVSWYQQALGQGPQFIFQYYEEEERQRGNFPDRFSGHQFPNYSSELNVNALLLGDSALYLCASSSLRAGANVLTFGAGSRLTVL.

The chain couples TRBV5-1 to TRBJ2-3, with no clear D. CDR1 and CDR2 from the germline V gene are SGHRS and YFSETQ. The CDR3 loop spans 14 amino acids. Trimming removed 0 bases at V and 0 bases at J, with 5 bases between. The CDR3, as DNA: TGCGCCAGCAGCTTGGCCCAAAGCACAGATACGCAGTATTTT. It is translated as CASSLAQSTDTQYF.

This clone has a single count. The chain links TRBV12-5 to TRBJ2-3; the match to TRBD2 covers 12 bases. V lost 2 bases to trimming and J lost 6 bases; unmatched junction nucleotides: 6. Germline-derived CDR1 and CDR2 are LGHNT and FRNRAP. The CDR3 runs to 16 residues. This chain's CDR3 is CASGLSTSGGVDTQYF. DNA of the CDR3: TGTGCTAGTGGTTTGTCGACTAGCGGGGGCGTGGATACGCAGTATTTT.

The chain couples TRBV30 to TRBJ1-1, with D perhaps matching TRBD1 (5 bases). Germline V lookup: CDR1 GTSNPN, CDR2 SVGIG (reference sequence). This CDR3 contains 14 residues. Trimming cost V 1 base and J 3 bases, with 12 bases left between them. CDR3 in DNA: TGTGCCTGGAGTGGGGGGGGTGGATACACTGAAGCTTTCTTT. Residues: CAWSGGGGYTEAFF.

CDR3 protein: CASSIDHYRGANTGELFF. DNA of the CDR3: TGTGCCAGTAGTATAGACCACTACCGGGGGGCGAACACCGGGGAGCTGTTTTTT. The chain recombines TRBV19 with TRBJ2-2, with 7 bases aligning to TRBD2. With V trimmed by 0 bases and J by 0 bases, 7 bases remained unmatched. The germline gives CDR1 LNHDA, CDR2 SQIVND (reference sequence). The CDR3 sequence is 18 residues long.

The genes are TRBV9 and TRBJ2-5, with TRBD2 matching over 7 bases. This CDR3 is built from 12 residues. After removal of 4 bases from V and 7 bases from J, the junction contained 4 bases not matched to a gene. Germline assignment: CDR1 SGDLS and CDR2 YYNGEE. CDR3 sequence (DNA): TGTGCCAGCAGCCACTCGGGGGGGACCCAGTACTTC. This codes for CASSHSGGTQYF. The full variable domain, its missing parts supplied by reference TRBV9 and TRBJ2-5, is DSGVTQTPKHLITATGQRVTLRCSPRSGDLSVYWYQQSLDQGLQFLIQYYNGEERAKGNILERFSAQQFPDLHSELNLSSLELGDSALYFCASSHSGGTQYFGPGTRLLVL.

The CDR3 region is CASSADSLNEQFF. The DNA for the CDR3 is TGCGCCAGCAGCGCCGACAGCCTCAATGAGCAGTTCTTC. This rearrangement joins TRBV5-1 to TRBJ2-1, with D possibly being TRBD1 (5 bases). The V gene's germline CDR1 is SGHRS and CDR2 YFSETQ. V was cut by 4 bases and J by 6 bases, with 11 bases left in between. The CDR3 sequence is 13 residues long.

The CDR3 DNA sequence: TGTGCCAGTAGTTCGACAGGGATGGGTGAAAAACTGTTTTTT. It yields the protein CASSSTGMGEKLFF. The rearrangement uses TRBV19 and TRBJ1-4, with 7 bases fitting TRBD1. Germline V CDR1 and CDR2: LNHDA, SQIVND (reference sequence). The length of the CDR3 is 14 residues. Germline trimming cut 5 bases from V and 7 bases from J; bases unmatched to any gene: 7.

The chain uses TRBV10-3 and TRBJ1-2, with 9 bases aligning to TRBD1. The V and J ends lost 8 bases and 8 bases, in that order; junction bases with no gene match: 12. Germline CDR1 is ENHRY and CDR2 is SYGVKD. The CDR3 has 14 residues. The CDR3 spells CAIAGKQGAEGYTF. CDR3 in DNA: TGTGCCATCGCAGGGAAACAGGGGGCGGAAGGCTACACCTTC.

This chain connects TRBV19 to TRBJ2-7; perhaps TRBD1 as D (5 bases). V lost 9 bases and J 4 bases, leaving 16 bases between the germline ends. The CDR3 contains 13 residues. Germline CDR1 and CDR2: LNHDA and SQIVND (reference sequence). CDR3 loop: CASNIQAPYEQYF. Here the CDR3 DNA reads TGTGCCAGCAATATACAGGCCCCATACGAGCAGTACTTC. The full variable domain, rest sourced from reference TRBV19 and TRBJ2-7, is DGGITQSPKYLFRKEGQNVTLSCEQNLNHDAMYWYRQDPGQGLRLIYYSQIVNDFQKGDIAEGYSVSREKKESFPLTVTSAQKNPTAFYLCASNIQAPYEQYFGPGTRLTVT.

Only a few counts were recorded for this clone. This chain links TRBV6-1 with TRBJ2-2; D might be TRBD2 (6 bases). The V end was cut by 3 bases, the J end by 4 bases, with 9 bases between. This CDR3 spans 14 amino acids. The V gene's germline CDR1 is MNHNS and CDR2 SASEGT. In DNA, the CDR3 is TGTGCCAGCAGTGAGGGGGAGGTCACCGGGGAGCTGTTTTTT. It codes for CASSEGEVTGELFF.

The chain combines TRBV7-2 with TRBJ1-3; the D is unclear. The V and J ends lost 8 bases and 4 bases respectively, with 12 bases between them. The CDR3 has 13 residues. Germline values: CDR1 SGHTA, CDR2 FQGNSA. The CDR3 nucleotides are TGTGCCAGCCAAGACTCCTTCGGAAACACCATATATTTT. Amino acid sequence: CASQDSFGNTIYF.

V gene TRBV30 combines with J gene TRBJ1-1; 8 nucleotides agree with TRBD1. CDR1 GTSNPN and CDR2 SVGIG come from the germline V gene (reference sequence). With 2 bases clipped from V and 1 base from J, the junction kept 3 bases outside the gene matches. The CDR3 is made up of 14 amino acids. Here the CDR3 DNA reads TGTGCCTGGAGTCTTACAGGGGGGAACACTGAAGCTTTCTTT. Translating gives CAWSLTGGNTEAFF.

This chain links TRBV29-1 with TRBJ1-5, with a tentative D call TRBD1 (6 bases). CDR1 SQVTM and CDR2 ANQGSEA come from the germline V gene. CDR3 length: 15 residues. Trimming took off 1 base at V and 0 bases at J, with 10 bases between the two ends. The CDR3 protein is CSVEGGGYSNQPQHF. In DNA, the CDR3 is TGCAGCGTTGAAGGGGGGGGCTATAGCAATCAGCCCCAGCATTTT.

The chain links TRBV7-2 to TRBJ1-2; D gene ambiguous. Germline values: CDR1 SGHTA, CDR2 FQGNSA. Trimming left V 1 base short and J 1 base short, with 4 bases between. The CDR3 has 13 amino acids. CDR3 sequence: CASSLDNNYGYTF. The DNA of the CDR3 is TGTGCCAGCAGCTTAGACAATAACTATGGCTACACCTTC. Looking up the rest from reference TRBV7-2 and TRBJ1-2 gives the full variable domain: GAGVSQSPSNKVTEKGKDVELRCDPISGHTALYWYRQSLGQGLEFLIYFQGNSAPDKSGLPSDRFSAERTGGSVSTLTIQRTQQEDSAVYLCASSLDNNYGYTFGSGTRLTVV.

V usage is TRBV7-3 and J usage is TRBJ1-1; maybe TRBD1 (5 bases). Germline V gene sequence: CDR1 SGHTA, CDR2 FQGTGA. With 10 bases removed from V and 4 bases from J, the gap between germline ends came to 19 bases. This CDR3 has 14 amino acids. The DNA of the CDR3 is TGTGCCACCAAGAAGGGCGGGGGGAGCACTGAAGCTTTCTTT. Its translation: CATKKGGGSTEAFF.

This sequence joins TRBV6-6 and TRBJ2-7; D gene uncertain. The CDR3 length is 15 residues. With 0 bases removed from V and 0 bases from J, the gap between germline ends came to 9 bases. Germline CDR1 MNHNY, CDR2 SVGAGI (reference sequence). The CDR3 DNA follows: TGTGCCAGCAGTTACTCGAGCACGGTCTCCTACGAGCAGTACTTC. Its translation: CASSYSSTVSYEQYF.

The chain uses TRBV7-2 and TRBJ2-5; 10 bases fit TRBD2. This CDR3 contains 16 residues. Germline CDR1 and CDR2: SGHTA and FQGNSA. The junction had 5 bases not matched to a gene; V was cut back by 3 bases and J by 1 base. CDR3: CASSFASGGVQETQYF. The CDR3 coding sequence is TGTGCCAGCAGCTTTGCCAGCGGGGGGGTCCAAGAGACCCAGTACTTC. The full variable domain, completed using reference TRBV7-2 and TRBJ2-5, is GAGVSQSPSNKVTEKGKDVELRCDPISGHTALYWYRQSLGQGLEFLIYFQGNSAPDKSGLPSDRFSAERTGGSVSTLTIQRTQQEDSAVYLCASSFASGGVQETQYFGPGTRLLVL.

V gene TRBV5-1 combines with J gene TRBJ2-7, with 10 nucleotides matching TRBD1. CDR1 is SGHRS and CDR2 is YFSETQ in the germline V gene. The CDR3 is made up of 13 amino acids. V was clipped by 4 bases and J by 7 bases; unmatched bases: 5. CDR3 nucleotide sequence: TGCGCCAGCAGCCGGACAGGGGGAAGAGAGCAGTACTTC. This sequence encodes CASSRTGGREQYF.

The rearrangement links TRBV6-5 to TRBJ1-1, with TRBD1 matching 7 bases. The length of the CDR3 is 14 residues. Germline CDR1 is MNHEY and CDR2 is SVGAGI. The junction had 3 bases not matched to a gene; V was cut back by 0 bases and J by 5 bases. The CDR3 protein is CASSYSAGGTEAFF. CDR3 bases: TGTGCCAGCAGTTACTCGGCAGGGGGTACTGAAGCTTTCTTT.

In this sample, this clone turned up a few times. J is TRBJ1-2 and V is TRBV19; tentatively, D is TRBD1 (5 bases). This CDR3 region has 14 residues. V was trimmed by 5 bases and J by 3 bases, leaving 13 bases between them. Germline V lookup: CDR1 LNHDA, CDR2 SQIVND (reference sequence). CDR3 protein: CASSPRDLDYGYTF. DNA of the CDR3: TGTGCCAGTAGTCCTCGGGACTTAGACTATGGCTACACCTTC. The complete variable domain, with remaining parts taken from reference TRBV19 and TRBJ1-2, reads DGGITQSPKYLFRKEGQNVTLSCEQNLNHDAMYWYRQDPGQGLRLIYYSQIVNDFQKGDIAEGYSVSREKKESFPLTVTSAQKNPTAFYLCASSPRDLDYGYTFGSGTRLTVV.

CDR3 amino acids: CASSFSGFTEAFF. As DNA, the CDR3 is TGTGCCAGCAGCTTTTCAGGGTTCACTGAAGCTTTCTTT. The J gene is TRBJ1-1, the V gene TRBV7-2, with D perhaps TRBD1 (5 bases). Looked up from germline, CDR1 is SGHTA and CDR2 is FQGNSA. The CDR3 is 13 residues long. V lost 3 bases and J lost 4, with 9 bases in between.

The chain has TRBV7-2 and TRBJ2-3; 9 nucleotides agree with TRBD2. The length of the CDR3 is 16 residues. The germline CDR1 and CDR2 sequences are SGHTA and FQGNSA. Losses at the gene ends were 3 bases for V and 2 bases for J; bases not matched to a gene: 6. The CDR3 spells CASSLGLAGNTDTQYF. The DNA for the CDR3 is TGTGCCAGCAGCTTGGGCCTAGCGGGAAACACAGATACGCAGTATTTT. The full variable domain, completed using reference TRBV7-2 and TRBJ2-3, is GAGVSQSPSNKVTEKGKDVELRCDPISGHTALYWYRQSLGQGLEFLIYFQGNSAPDKSGLPSDRFSAERTGGSVSTLTIQRTQQEDSAVYLCASSLGLAGNTDTQYFGPGTRLTVL.

The chain recombines TRBV9 with TRBJ1-2, with 7 bases identical to TRBD1. V was clipped by 2 bases and J by 4 bases; unmatched bases: 14. Germline CDR1 reads SGDLS; CDR2 reads YYNGEE. The CDR3 is 17 residues long. The CDR3 DNA reads as TGTGCCAGCAGCGTGGAAGCCACAGGGGTAGGGTTCTATGGCTACACCTTC. Translation: CASSVEATGVGFYGYTF.

V and J are TRBV2 and TRBJ2-3; 11 bases are a match to TRBD1. Looked up from germline, CDR1 is SNHLY and CDR2 is FYNNEI. The CDR3 covers 14 residues. The V gene end was trimmed by 7 bases and the J gene end by 3 bases; junction bases not matched to a gene: 3. This CDR3 is CASTGQGATDTQYF. The CDR3 DNA sequence: TGTGCCAGCACCGGACAGGGGGCAACAGATACGCAGTATTTT.

The chain has TRBV29-1 and TRBJ2-7, with TRBD1 identical over 9 bases. CDR3 length: 16 amino acids. Trimming at V came to 1 base and at J to 3 bases, leaving 10 bases not matched to a gene. Per the germline V gene, CDR1 is SQVTM and CDR2 is ANQGSEA. The CDR3 nucleotides read TGCAGCGTTGAAGTTTCCGGGACAGGGACGAGCTACGAGCAGTACTTC. Its translation: CSVEVSGTGTSYEQYF.

The rearrangement uses TRBV14 and TRBJ2-7, with D perhaps matching TRBD1 (6 bases). The CDR3 is made up of 15 amino acids. Trimming cost V 5 bases and J 3 bases, with 17 bases left between them. CDR1 and CDR2 from the germline V gene are SGHDN and FVKESK. CDR3 coding DNA: TGTGCCAGCAGCTCAAGGACAGATCCGGACTACGAGCAGTACTTC. The encoded protein is CASSSRTDPDYEQYF.